This T cell receptor beta chain was found in a study of T cells and Merkel cell carcinoma outcomes. General study results and limits: Repertoire plus T-cell density reportedly predicted Merkel cell carcinoma outcomes.

Produced via immunoSEQ multiplex PCR; TCRdb's table is partial and in-frame only. Among 15,000 to 18,000 clones listed, about nine tenths were seen once. V was trimmed by 3 bases and J by 5 bases, leaving 22 bases between them. From germline, CDR1 is SGHAT and CDR2 FQNNGV. This CDR3 is 17 amino acids long. Comments on this clone: What it recognizes is unknown.

The sequence derives from a human donor with Merkel cell carcinoma. Sequenced sample: tumor tissue from Merkel cell carcinoma. The genes are TRBV11-2 and TRBJ2-5, with D possibly matching TRBD2 (9 bases). The CDR3 loop reads CASSFTSGQGAYETQYF. The CDR3 DNA sequence: TGTGCCAGCAGCTTCACTAGCGGGCAGGGGGCATATGAGACCCAGTACTTC.